This is a list of T cell receptor beta chains from one sample in a study of blood T cell repertoires in COVID-19. Data came from immunoSEQ multiplex PCR; TCRdb stores just in-frame clones and leaves some out. Of some 180,000 clones detected, roughly 85% appear once; the ten largest clones hold roughly 6.2%. Material: PBMCs or T cells enriched from blood (not recorded which). The receptor set was obtained from a man aged 40-49 years who had recovered from COVID-19. The CDR3 runs from the conserved cysteine through the conserved F or W. The D gene is left open where the match is weak. Only part of the rows carry a size: once, few, many, or a class if the clone is expanded.

V gene	clone size	J gene	D gene	CDR3 length	CDR3 DNA	CDR3 protein
TRBV28	NA	TRBJ1-2	NA	11	TGTGCCAGCGCCGGGGGAGGAGGCTACACCTTC	CASAGGGGYTF
TRBV27	once	TRBJ1-1	TRBD1	14	TGTGCCAGCAGCCCGGGACAGGGGAGAACTGAAGCTTTCTTT	CASSPGQGRTEAFF
TRBV5-1	few	TRBJ1-1	NA	13	TGCGCCAGCAGCCGCGCAGAGGACACTGAAGCTTTCTTT	CASSRAEDTEAFF
TRBV7-8	NA	TRBJ1-2	NA	15	TGTGCCAGCAGTTTTCGGGACTGGTCTAACTATGGCTACACCTTC	CASSFRDWSNYGYTF
TRBV2	few	TRBJ2-1	TRBD2	15	TGTGCCAGCAGCGAGGGACTAGCGGGCCGCAATGAGCAGTTCTTC	CASSEGLAGRNEQFF
TRBV11-2	NA	TRBJ2-1	NA	15	TGTGCCAGCAGCTTAAGGACAGGAGGGGGCAATGAGCAGTTCTTC	CASSLRTGGGNEQFF
TRBV2	NA	TRBJ1-2	NA	13	TGTGCCAGCAGCCAGACAGTTGCCTATGGCTACACCTTC	CASSQTVAYGYTF
TRBV11-2	NA	TRBJ2-2	NA	16	TGTGCCAGCAGCTTTAGCGTGTCCGCGAACACCGGGGAGCTGTTTTTT	CASSFSVSANTGELFF
TRBV27	NA	TRBJ1-6	TRBD1	17	TGTGCCAGCAGTTTGGAAGGGACAGGGGCCTATAATTCACCCCTCCACTTT	CASSLEGTGAYNSPLHF
TRBV11-2	NA	TRBJ1-1	NA	16	TGTGCCAGCAGCTTAAGGCTTGGCATCCCGAGGACTGAAGCTTTCTTT	CASSLRLGIPRTEAFF
TRBV5-1	NA	TRBJ2-1	TRBD2	15	TGCGCCAGCACCCTTAGCGGGCCTTCCTACAATGAGCAGTTCTTC	CASTLSGPSYNEQFF
TRBV2	NA	TRBJ2-3	NA	13	TGTGCCAGCGCGGCTAGCTGGGTAGATACGCAGTATTTT	CASAASWVDTQYF
TRBV7-8	NA	TRBJ2-7	TRBD2	16	TGTGCCAGCAGCTTAGCGCTAGCGGGGGAGCAATACGAGCAGTACTTC	CASSLALAGEQYEQYF
TRBV19	NA	TRBJ1-5	NA	16	TGTGCCGGGCATTGGACGGGGGAAGGAGGCAATCAGCCCCAGCATTTT	CAGHWTGEGGNQPQHF
TRBV14	NA	TRBJ2-1	TRBD1	19	TGTGCCAGCAGCAACAACCACCCAAACAGGGGGCTTAGCTACAATGAGCAGTTCTTC	CASSNNHPNRGLSYNEQFF
TRBV5-4	many	TRBJ1-2	NA	18	TGTGCCAGCAGCTCCCCCCGGGAGGGTAGGAGGGCTAACTATGGCTACACCTTC	CASSSPREGRRANYGYTF
TRBV5-1	NA	TRBJ2-1	TRBD1	14	TGCGCCAGCAGCGCCGGGACAGGCGGCAATGAGCAGTTCTTC	CASSAGTGGNEQFF
TRBV30	NA	TRBJ2-7	NA	13	TGTGCCTGGAGTGTTAGGGGCTCCTACGAGCAGTACTTC	CAWSVRGSYEQYF
TRBV7-8	NA	TRBJ1-5	NA	14	TGTGCCAGCAGCCCAAACAGGGGCAATCAGCCCCAGCATTTT	CASSPNRGNQPQHF
TRBV2	NA	TRBJ1-2	NA	11	TGTGCCAGCAGTACAGATTATGGCTACACCTTC	CASSTDYGYTF
TRBV19	NA	TRBJ1-1	NA	12	TGTGCCAGTAGTATAGTCGAGGGTCGGACTTTCTTT	CASSIVEGRTFF
TRBV28	once	TRBJ2-1	TRBD2	22	TGTGCCAGCAGTTCCCCCAGCGTGAGAGCGGGAGGGCCTTTGAGCTCCTACAATGAGCAGTTCTTC	CASSSPSVRAGGPLSSYNEQFF
TRBV5-4	NA	TRBJ2-7	TRBD1	13	TGTGCCAGCAGCTGGGACAGGGGAAACGAGCAGTACTTC	CASSWDRGNEQYF
TRBV5-4	NA	TRBJ1-2	TRBD1	14	TGTGCCAGCAGCCCCCAAGGGACAGCCTATGGCTACACCTTC	CASSPQGTAYGYTF
TRBV11-2	NA	TRBJ2-7	TRBD1	14	TGTGCCAGCAGCTTAGGGACAGGGTCTTACGAGCAGTACTTC	CASSLGTGSYEQYF
TRBV7-8	NA	TRBJ1-2	TRBD1	19	TGTGCCAGCAGCTTACTACTAGGGGACAGGGGGCGCGAGAACTATGGCTACACCTTC	CASSLLLGDRGRENYGYTF
TRBV5-1	NA	TRBJ1-3	NA	16	TGCGCCAGCAGCTTCTCAGGGCGGGATTCCGGAAACACCATATATTTT	CASSFSGRDSGNTIYF
TRBV30	NA	TRBJ2-1	NA	13	TGTGCCTGGAGGTCAGGGATCAGAAATGAGCAGTTCTTC	CAWRSGIRNEQFF
TRBV7-8	NA	TRBJ2-3	TRBD2	15	TGTGCCAGCAGCTTAGGGCGGGGGGGCACAGATACGCAGTATTTT	CASSLGRGGTDTQYF
TRBV27	NA	TRBJ1-1	NA	14	TGTGCCACATTCCCCTCCGGCAGGGCGGCTGAAGCTTTCTTT	CATFPSGRAAEAFF
TRBV27	few	TRBJ2-1	NA	13	TGTGCCAGCAGTTTATCTCTAGTGAATGAGCAGTTCTTC	CASSLSLVNEQFF
TRBV2	NA	TRBJ2-5	TRBD1	16	TGTGCCAGCAACCTAGGGAGTAGAGGGACAGAAGAGACCCAGTACTTC	CASNLGSRGTEETQYF
TRBV7-6	NA	TRBJ1-2	TRBD1	17	TGTGCCAGCAGCCCCCAAGGTTCGGGACAGGGATCCTATGGCTACACCTTC	CASSPQGSGQGSYGYTF
TRBV19	NA	TRBJ1-1	TRBD1	13	TGTGCCAGTAGTATACAGGGGGCAGGTGAAGCTTTCTTT	CASSIQGAGEAFF
TRBV7-4	NA	TRBJ2-7	NA	16	TGTGCCAGCAGCTCGACTACACACGTTTTCTCCTACGAGCAGTACTTC	CASSSTTHVFSYEQYF
TRBV7-9	NA	TRBJ2-2	NA	17	TGTGCCAGCAGCCGGGGTACGGGGGGCGTCAACACCGGGGAGCTGTTTTTT	CASSRGTGGVNTGELFF
TRBV6-5	NA	TRBJ1-1	NA	11	TGTGCCAGCAGGGGTGGGCCTGAAGCTTTCTTT	CASRGGPEAFF
TRBV5-1	NA	TRBJ1-2	NA	13	TGCGCCAGCAGCTTGGTAATGAACGAGGGCTACACCTTC	CASSLVMNEGYTF
TRBV19	NA	TRBJ2-1	NA	13	TGTGCCAGTAGTCTCGGGACAAACAATGAGCAGTTCTTC	CASSLGTNNEQFF
TRBV4-2	NA	TRBJ2-5	TRBD2	14	TGTGCCAGCAGCTACGGGACTACTCAAGAGACCCAGTACTTC	CASSYGTTQETQYF
TRBV6-5	NA	TRBJ2-5	TRBD2	13	TGTGCCAGCGGAAAAGCGGGGTGGGAGACCCAGTACTTC	CASGKAGWETQYF
TRBV21-1	NA	TRBJ2-5	NA	14	TGTGCCAGCAGCGTCCGACACGCACAAGAGACCCAGTACTTC	CASSVRHAQETQYF
TRBV5-1	NA	TRBJ2-3	TRBD2	16	TGCGCCAGCAGCGGACAGACTAGCGGTACGGCAGATACGCAGTATTTT	CASSGQTSGTADTQYF
TRBV11-1	NA	TRBJ2-3	NA	15	TGTGCCAGCAGCTCCGGACGGGGATCCACAGATACGCAGTATTTT	CASSSGRGSTDTQYF
TRBV5-1	NA	TRBJ2-3	NA	15	TGCGCCAGCAGCTTCGGGACTCCGCTCACAGATACGCAGTATTTT	CASSFGTPLTDTQYF
TRBV18	NA	TRBJ2-1	NA	15	TGTGCCAGCTCACCACTGGCAGGAACCTACAATGAGCAGTTCTTC	CASSPLAGTYNEQFF
TRBV11-3	NA	TRBJ2-5	NA	14	TGTGCCAGCAGCTTACTAGGAAAACAAGAGACCCAGTACTTC	CASSLLGKQETQYF
TRBV5-1	NA	TRBJ1-4	NA	14	TGCGCCAGCAGCTTGGGACACTCTAATGAAAAACTGTTTTTT	CASSLGHSNEKLFF
TRBV9	once	TRBJ2-4	NA	15	TGTGCCAGCAGCGTCGGTGGACAGAAGTTAAACATTCAGTACTTC	CASSVGGQKLNIQYF
TRBV5-1	NA	TRBJ1-2	NA	15	TGCGCCAGCAGCCCAGCAAGGGCAGGGGTCTATGGCTACACCTTC	CASSPARAGVYGYTF
TRBV5-8	NA	TRBJ2-7	TRBD2	16	TGTGCCAGCAGCCGCGGACTAGCGAATCGACCTCCCGAGCAGTACTTC	CASSRGLANRPPEQYF
TRBV3-1/TRBV3-2	NA	TRBJ2-2	NA	16	TGTGCCAGCAGCCAAGTAGAAGCCCCGGTCACCGGGGAGCTGTTTTTT	CASSQVEAPVTGELFF
TRBV9	NA	TRBJ2-1	NA	13	TGTGCCAGCTCCGCACTTCAGGGGTTGGAGCAGTTCTTC	CASSALQGLEQFF
TRBV4-2	NA	TRBJ2-5	TRBD2	15	TGTGCCAGCAGCCAAGCGGGACTAGGGGAGGAGACCCAGTACTTC	CASSQAGLGEETQYF
TRBV28	NA	TRBJ1-1	NA	15	TGTGCCAGTAAAAAAGTAGGACTGTCGAACACTGAAGCTTTCTTT	CASKKVGLSNTEAFF
TRBV19	NA	TRBJ1-5	NA	11	TGTGCCAGTGGGAGGGATCAGCCCCAGCATTTT	CASGRDQPQHF
TRBV19	few	TRBJ1-5	TRBD1	17	TGTGCCAGTAGGTACCGGGACAGGGGACTTAGCAATCAGCCCCAGCATTTT	CASRYRDRGLSNQPQHF
TRBV11-3	few	TRBJ1-1	NA	18	TGTGCCAGCAGCTTAGGTTGGGCGGAGGGACTGCGGAACACTGAAGCTTTCTTT	CASSLGWAEGLRNTEAFF
TRBV9	NA	TRBJ2-2	TRBD1	16	TGTGCCAGCGGGGCAGGGGGCGGTCTTTTAGCCGGGGAGCTGTTTTTT	CASGAGGGLLAGELFF